The T cell receptor beta chain under discussion was sequenced for a study of blood T cell repertoires in COVID-19. Study information: The United States, Italy and Spain supplied acute and convalescent COVID-19 samples.

The assay was immunoSEQ multiplex PCR, and TCRdb's table has in-frame clones only and misses some. The profile covers some 120,000 clones, with around 90% appearing a single time and under 4.5% taken by the ten largest. V was pared by 7 bases and J by 7 bases, with 16 bases between. Looked up from germline, CDR1 is LNHDA and CDR2 is SQIVND (reference sequence). This CDR3 region has 14 residues. The specimen sequenced was peripheral blood. The clonotype comes from a man in his fifties or sixties with active COVID-19. The V and J genes are TRBV19 and TRBJ2-2; D might be TRBD2 (7 bases). CDR3 protein: CASKMGGPSGELFF. The CDR3 bases are TGTGCCAGTAAAATGGGGGGGCCTAGCGGGGAGCTGTTTTTT.